This TCR beta chain was captured by sequencing in a study of T cells in tumors after PD-1 blockade. The overall study: No patient had prior checkpoint blockade, systemic immunosuppression, or radiotherapy within 4 weeks. A subset received ongoing vismodegib 150 mg daily alongside anti-PD-1 therapy.

Regarding the study as a whole: Peripheral recruitment is suggested, as some novel exhausted tumor clones were in pre-treatment blood.

This clone is judged medium-sized (0.01 to 0.1%). Its specificity is unknown. Template: tumor biopsy or peripheral blood genomic DNA, roughly 550-6,500 ng per sample. Sequenced by immunoSEQ multiplex PCR; TCRdb stores in-frame clones only, minus some. The sample lists 14,000 to 15,000 clones; over 70% were seen once. The sequenced sample was PBMCs, obtained after anti-PD-1 treatment. This TCR came from a human donor with basal cell carcinoma.

In DNA form, the CDR3 reads TGTGCCAGCAGCTCGGGGTACCAAGAGACCCAGTACTTC. Protein sequence: CASSSGYQETQYF. This chain joins TRBV7-3 and TRBJ2-5, with a possible D match to TRBD2 (5 bases). CDR1 and CDR2 (germline): SGHTA, FQGTGA. The CDR3 is made up of 13 amino acids. Trimming pared 4 bases from V and 0 bases from J, leaving 6 bases between.